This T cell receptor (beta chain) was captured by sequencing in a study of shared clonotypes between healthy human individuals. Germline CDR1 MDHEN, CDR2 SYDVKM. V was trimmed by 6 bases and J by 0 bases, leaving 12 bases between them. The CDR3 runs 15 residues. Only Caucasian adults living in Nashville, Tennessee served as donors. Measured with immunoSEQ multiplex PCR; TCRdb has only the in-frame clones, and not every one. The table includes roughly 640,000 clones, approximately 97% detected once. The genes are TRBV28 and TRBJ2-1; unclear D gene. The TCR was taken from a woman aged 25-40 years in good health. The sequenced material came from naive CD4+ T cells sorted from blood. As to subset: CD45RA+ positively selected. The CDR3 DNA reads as TGTGCCAGCAGCCCCAGCAGGAGCTCCTACAATGAGCAGTTCTTC. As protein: CASSPSRSSYNEQFF.